This T cell receptor beta chain originates from a study of a mutant IDH1 vaccine in newly diagnosed glioma. The time point here: week 35, safety follow-up. Topical imiquimod accompanied each vaccine dose, which consisted of 300 ug of mutant IDH1 20-mer peptide. The CDR3 runs 10 residues. Trimming shortened V by 10 bases and J by 3 bases, and 6 bases separated the two germline ends. From germline, CDR1 is MNHNS and CDR2 SASEGT. Notes on this clone: Its specificity is unknown.

TCRdb's copy holds only in-frame clones and misses some; the assay was immunoSEQ multiplex PCR. The sample includes 60,000 to 65,000 clones, approximately 80% of them seen just once. This receptor was identified in a young man with glioma. This material consisted of PBMCs, taken from a glioma patient whose treatment included an IDH1 peptide vaccine. This sequence joins TRBV6-1 and TRBJ1-2; D unclear. The CDR3 bases are TGTGCCACCCATTACTATGGCTACACCTTC. Translation: CATHYYGYTF.